This passage covers 9 T cell receptor beta chains from one sample sequenced in a study of T cell responses to AZD1222 COVID-19 vaccine. Using immunoSEQ multiplex PCR, the repertoire was profiled, and TCRdb retains in-frame clones only, with some absent. Of roughly 100,000 clones listed, around 76% are singletons. The material was peripheral blood, obtained on day 0 of AZD1222 vaccination. Receptors originate from an adult in good health.

This chain uses TRBV6-5 with TRBJ1-4, with D possibly being TRBD1 (6 bases). Germline V gene lookup returns CDR1 MNHEY and CDR2 SVGAGI. Trimming left V 5 bases short and J 6 bases short, with 13 bases between. CDR3 length equals 14 residues. The CDR3 loop reads CASSQRGTYEKLFF. The CDR3 DNA is TGTGCCAGCAGTCAAAGGGGGACATATGAAAAACTGTTTTTT.

As DNA, the CDR3 is TGTGCCAGCAGTTACTCGTTAGGAGGCGGCTATGGCTACACCTTC. Translated, it gives CASSYSLGGGYGYTF. This chain connects TRBV6-5 to TRBJ1-2; D is uncertain. V was trimmed by 0 bases and J by 4 bases, leaving 12 bases between them. Germline V gives CDR1 MNHEY, CDR2 SVGAGI. The CDR3 runs to 15 residues.

The CDR3 loop reads CASSDPSGGGSDTQYF. CDR3 coding DNA: TGTGCCAGCAGCGACCCTAGCGGGGGGGGTTCAGATACGCAGTATTTT. This sequence joins TRBV13 and TRBJ2-3; TRBD2 aligns across 12 bases. Looked up from germline, CDR1 is PRHDT and CDR2 is FYEKMQ (reference sequence). This CDR3 comprises 16 residues. J lost 4 bases, V lost 5 bases, and 7 bases had no gene match.

The rearrangement links TRBV5-1 to TRBJ2-2; 7 nucleotides line up with TRBD2. Trimming at V came to 1 base and at J to 4 bases, leaving 4 bases not matched to a gene. This CDR3 comprises 15 residues. CDR1 is SGHRS, CDR2 YFSETQ, per germline. CDR3 in amino acids: CASSLSAGSTGELFF. CDR3 DNA sequence: TGCGCCAGCAGCTTGTCAGCGGGGAGCACCGGGGAGCTGTTTTTT.

The chain joins TRBV4-3 to TRBJ2-5; a weak D match, TRBD2 (5 bases). V was cut by 0 bases and J by 7 bases, with 15 bases left in between. CDR3 length equals 15 residues. Germline V CDR1 and CDR2: LGHNA, YSLEER. The CDR3 nucleotides are TGCGCCAGCAGCCAAGATCTAAGCGGAGTTCGGACCCAGTACTTC. This translates into CASSQDLSGVRTQYF.

J is TRBJ2-3 and V is TRBV4-2; 13 positions agree with TRBD2. The V and J ends lost 4 bases and 3 bases, in that order; junction bases with no gene match: 4. Looked up from germline, CDR1 is LGHNA and CDR2 is YNFKEQ. The CDR3 length is 16 residues. The CDR3 DNA is TGTGCCAGCAGCCTAACTAGCGGGGGGGGGACAGATACGCAGTATTTT. Amino acids: CASSLTSGGGTDTQYF.

V gene TRBV11-2 combines with J gene TRBJ1-2, with 9 bases that match TRBD1. J gave up 8 bases and V 4 bases, and 14 bases lay outside the gene matches. The CDR3 runs 16 residues. The germline CDR1 and CDR2 sequences are SGHAT and FQNNGV. The DNA of the CDR3 is TGTGCCAGCAGCTCCCTGTCGGGGACAGGGAAAAAGGGCTACACCTTC. Its translation: CASSSLSGTGKKGYTF.

The gene calls are TRBV7-9 and TRBJ2-7; 9 bases are a match to TRBD1. The length of the CDR3 is 16 residues. V lost 5 bases and J lost 3; bases outside the gene matches: 11. Germline lookup yields CDR1 SEHNR and CDR2 FQNEAQ (reference sequence). This chain's CDR3 is CASSTDWGDRVYEQYF. The CDR3 DNA reads TGTGCCAGCAGCACAGATTGGGGGGACAGGGTCTACGAGCAGTACTTC.

V usage is TRBV5-4 and J usage is TRBJ1-2, with D unresolved. With 3 bases removed from V and 6 bases from J, the gap between germline ends came to 21 bases. CDR3 length: 16 residues. Germline CDR1 reads SGHNT; CDR2 reads YYREEE (reference sequence). CDR3 region: CASSYGKEVRVDGYTF. CDR3 coding DNA: TGTGCCAGCAGCTATGGAAAGGAAGTCAGAGTAGATGGCTACACCTTC.